This T cell receptor beta chain was retrieved from a study of CD8 T cells in Susac syndrome. The RNA input was about 0.5 to 1 ug, and it was reverse transcribed with random hexamers. Amplification of TCR beta CDR3 across 54 Vbeta and 13 Jbeta was performed with immunoSEQ multiplex PCR. TCRdb recomputed calls from the immunoSEQ multiplex PCR reads with MiXCR, one row per CDR3 protein. Among 250,000 to 300,000 distinct CDR3 sequences listed, roughly 90% were seen once. Concerning this clonotype: A junction boundary mismatches the germline segment, possibly from a read error.

The CDR3 is made up of 13 amino acids. Specimen: CD8+ T cells from PBMCs. This receptor was identified in a human donor with multiple sclerosis. The V and J genes are TRBV12-3 or TRBV12-4 and TRBJ2-1; tentatively, D is TRBD2 (6 bases). CDR3: CASNTGVQRPAVF. The CDR3 nucleotides read TGTGCCAGCAATACGGGGGTGCAAAGGCCCGCGGTCTTC.